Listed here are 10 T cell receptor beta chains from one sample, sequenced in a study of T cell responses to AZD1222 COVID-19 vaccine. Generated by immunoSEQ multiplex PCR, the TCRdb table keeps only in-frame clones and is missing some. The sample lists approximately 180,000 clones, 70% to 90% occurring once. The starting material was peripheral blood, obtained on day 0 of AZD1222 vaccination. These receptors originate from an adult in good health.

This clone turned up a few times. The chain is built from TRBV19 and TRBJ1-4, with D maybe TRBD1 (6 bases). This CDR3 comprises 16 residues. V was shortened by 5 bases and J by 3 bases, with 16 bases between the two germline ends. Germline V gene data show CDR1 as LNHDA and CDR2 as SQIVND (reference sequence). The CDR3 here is CASSGAGAWANEKLFF. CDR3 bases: TGTGCCAGTAGTGGCGCGGGGGCTTGGGCTAATGAAAAACTGTTTTTT. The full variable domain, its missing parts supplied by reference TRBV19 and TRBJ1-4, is DGGITQSPKYLFRKEGQNVTLSCEQNLNHDAMYWYRQDPGQGLRLIYYSQIVNDFQKGDIAEGYSVSREKKESFPLTVTSAQKNPTAFYLCASSGAGAWANEKLFFGSGTQLSVL.

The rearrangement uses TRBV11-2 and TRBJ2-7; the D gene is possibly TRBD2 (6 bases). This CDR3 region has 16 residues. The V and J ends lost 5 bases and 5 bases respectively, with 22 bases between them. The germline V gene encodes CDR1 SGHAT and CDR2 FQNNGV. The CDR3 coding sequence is TGTGCCAGCAGCCCGAGTGGCCCCGAGTGGGGGGACGAGCAGTACTTC. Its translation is CASSPSGPEWGDEQYF.

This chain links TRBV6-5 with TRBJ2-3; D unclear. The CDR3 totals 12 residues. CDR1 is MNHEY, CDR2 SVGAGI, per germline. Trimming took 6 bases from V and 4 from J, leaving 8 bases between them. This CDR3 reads CASRTTADTQYF. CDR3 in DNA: TGTGCCAGCAGAACCACCGCAGATACGCAGTATTTT.

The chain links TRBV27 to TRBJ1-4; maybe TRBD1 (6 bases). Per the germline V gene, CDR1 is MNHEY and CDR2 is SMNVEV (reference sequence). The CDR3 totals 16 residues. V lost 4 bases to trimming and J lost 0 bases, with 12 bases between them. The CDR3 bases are TGTGCCAGCAGTTCCAGACAGGAGGCAACTAATGAAAAACTGTTTTTT. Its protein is CASSSRQEATNEKLFF.

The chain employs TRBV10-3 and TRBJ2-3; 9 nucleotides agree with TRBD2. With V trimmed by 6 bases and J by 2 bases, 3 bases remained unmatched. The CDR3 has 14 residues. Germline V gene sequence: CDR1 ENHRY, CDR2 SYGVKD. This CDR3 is CAIRSGGNTDTQYF. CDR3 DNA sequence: TGTGCCATCAGAAGCGGGGGGAACACAGATACGCAGTATTTT.

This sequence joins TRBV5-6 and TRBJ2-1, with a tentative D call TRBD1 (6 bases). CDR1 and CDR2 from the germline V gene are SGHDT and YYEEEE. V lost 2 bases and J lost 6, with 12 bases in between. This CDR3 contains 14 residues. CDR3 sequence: CASSLLTGLNEQFF. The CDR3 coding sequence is TGTGCCAGCAGCTTACTTACAGGGCTCAATGAGCAGTTCTTC.

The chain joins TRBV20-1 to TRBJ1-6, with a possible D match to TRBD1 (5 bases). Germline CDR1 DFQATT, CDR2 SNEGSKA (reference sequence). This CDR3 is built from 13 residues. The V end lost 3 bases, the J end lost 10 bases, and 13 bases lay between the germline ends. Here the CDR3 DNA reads TGCAGTGCTAGTAGGGGTATTAGCTCACCCCTCCACTTT. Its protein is CSASRGISSPLHF.

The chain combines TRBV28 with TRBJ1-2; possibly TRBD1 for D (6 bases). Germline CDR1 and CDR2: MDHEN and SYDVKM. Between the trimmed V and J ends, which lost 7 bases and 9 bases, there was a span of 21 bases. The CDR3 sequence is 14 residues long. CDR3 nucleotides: TGTGCCAGCACCGACCCCCCCGGGGGCGCGCGCTACACCTTC. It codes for CASTDPPGGARYTF.

This chain's CDR3 is CASSQAGQGVRKLFF. In nucleotides, the CDR3 is TGCGCCAGCAGCCAAGCGGGACAGGGGGTTAGAAAACTGTTTTTT. This chain joins TRBV4-1 and TRBJ1-4; TRBD1 aligns across 11 bases. CDR3 length: 15 residues. Unmatched junction bases numbered 5, after V lost 1 base and J lost 10 bases. Looked up from germline, CDR1 is MGHRA and CDR2 is YSYEKL.

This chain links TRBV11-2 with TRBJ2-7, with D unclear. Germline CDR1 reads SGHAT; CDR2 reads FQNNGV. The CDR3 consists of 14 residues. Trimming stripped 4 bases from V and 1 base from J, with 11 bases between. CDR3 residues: CASSSARWSYEQYF. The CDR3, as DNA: TGTGCCAGCAGCTCGGCAAGGTGGTCCTACGAGCAGTACTTC.